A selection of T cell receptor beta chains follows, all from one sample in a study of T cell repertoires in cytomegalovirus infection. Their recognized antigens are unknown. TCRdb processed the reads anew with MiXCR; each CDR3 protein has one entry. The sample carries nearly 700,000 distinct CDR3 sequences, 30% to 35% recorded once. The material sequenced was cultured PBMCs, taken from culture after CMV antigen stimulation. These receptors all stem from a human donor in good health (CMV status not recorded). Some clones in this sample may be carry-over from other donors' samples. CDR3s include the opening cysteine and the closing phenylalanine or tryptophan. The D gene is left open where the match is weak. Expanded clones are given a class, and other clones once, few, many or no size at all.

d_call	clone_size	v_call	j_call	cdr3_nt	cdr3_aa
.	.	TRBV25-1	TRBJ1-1	TGTGCCAGCAGTATCCGGGGGAGGTTTACTGAAGCTTTCTTT	CASSIRGRFTEAFF
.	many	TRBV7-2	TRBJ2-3	TGTGCCAGCAGCTTCACCGCGATCACAGATACGCAGTATTTT	CASSFTAITDTQYF
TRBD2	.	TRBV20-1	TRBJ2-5	TGCAGTGCTAGGGCCGGGGCGGGAGGAGAGACCCAGTACTTC	CSARAGAGGETQYF
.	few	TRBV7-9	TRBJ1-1	TGTGCCAGCAGCTGGGGAACGGGGAATGGGGAGAACACTGAAGCTTTCTTT	CASSWGTGNGENTEAFF
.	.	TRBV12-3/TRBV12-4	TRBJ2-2	TGTGCCAGCAGTTTAATTCCCACCGGGGAGCTGTTTTTT	CASSLIPTGELFF
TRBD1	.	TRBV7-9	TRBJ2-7	TGTGCCAGCAGCCCAGGGACAGGGAGCGAGCAGTACTTC	CASSPGTGSEQYF
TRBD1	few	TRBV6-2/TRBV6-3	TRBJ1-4	TGTGCCAGCAGCCACTTCCGGGACAGGGGCGAAAAACTGTTTTTT	CASSHFRDRGEKLFF
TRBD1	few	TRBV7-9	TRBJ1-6	TGTGCCAGCAGCTTAGGGAAGCGCTGGGACAGAGATAATTCACCCCTCCACTTT	CASSLGKRWDRDNSPLHF
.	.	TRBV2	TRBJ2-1	TGTGCCAGCAGTGCAGGGGTCGTTGGGAATGAGCAGTTCTTC	CASSAGVVGNEQFF
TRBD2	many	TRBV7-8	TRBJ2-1	TGTGCCAGCAGTGCGGGAGCCGGATGGTCCTACAATGAGCAGTTCTTC	CASSAGAGWSYNEQFF
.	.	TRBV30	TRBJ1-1	TGTGCCTGGGTAAGGTGGAACACTGAAGCTTTCTTT	CAWVRWNTEAFF
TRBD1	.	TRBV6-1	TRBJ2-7	TGTAACAAACCGGGACAGCGCTCCAGGGGACCCCGATACTACTACGAGCAGTACTTC	CNKPGQRSRGPRYYYEQYF
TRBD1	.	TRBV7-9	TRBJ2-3	TGTGCCAGCAGCACCCGACAGGGAAGGACAGATACGCAGTATTTT	CASSTRQGRTDTQYF
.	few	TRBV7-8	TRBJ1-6	TGTGCCAGCAGCTTTCGGACAGTTAATTCACCCCTCCACTTT	CASSFRTVNSPLHF
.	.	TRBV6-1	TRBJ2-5	TGTGCCAGCAGAGCGGTTAACCAAGAGACCCAGTACTTC	CASRAVNQETQYF
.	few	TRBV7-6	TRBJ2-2	TGTGCCAGCAGCTTAGTCAACACGAACACCGGGGAGCTGTTTTTT	CASSLVNTNTGELFF
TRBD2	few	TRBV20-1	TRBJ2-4	TGCAGTGCTCTCCGGTCGCGGGGGGCTAACATTCAGTACTTC	CSALRSRGANIQYF
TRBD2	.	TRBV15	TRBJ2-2	TGTGCCACCAGCACTGGACTAGCGGGGGCCAGCCTGTCCGGGGAGCTGTTTTTT	CATSTGLAGASLSGELFF
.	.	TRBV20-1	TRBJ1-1	TGCAGTGCTAGAGATGGGGGAAAGGGTGGCACTGAAGCTTTCTTT	CSARDGGKGGTEAFF
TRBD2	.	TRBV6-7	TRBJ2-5	TGTGCCAGCAGTTACTGGCCGGGACTAGTGGTCGGGACCCAGTACTTC	CASSYWPGLVVGTQYF
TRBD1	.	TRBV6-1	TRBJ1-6	TGTGCCAGCACTTCTCGATGGACAGGGAATTCACCCCTCCACTTT	CASTSRWTGNSPLHF